This paragraph covers one TCR beta chain sequence. Clones were read by immunoSEQ multiplex PCR, and TCRdb kept only the in-frame ones, dropping some. The sample includes more than 85,000 clones, 90% of them seen just once. This record comes from a study of control samples from healthy donors and cancer patients. Germline values: CDR1 MNHEY, CDR2 SVGAGI. V was pared by 5 bases and J by 6 bases, with 15 bases between. The CDR3 spans 14 residues. The receptor was derived from a human donor in good health. The donor label of this sample is uncertain. Sequenced material: blood. This chain uses TRBV6-5 with TRBJ2-3, with D perhaps TRBD2 (6 bases). The CDR3 DNA is TGTGCCAGCAGTCGGGGGAGTTGGGTCGATACGCAGTATTTT. Translated, it gives CASSRGSWVDTQYF.